Listed here is a single TCR beta chain. This clonotype has ten or more counts. Its antigen remains undetermined. No much larger clone exists at a distance of one base, and base qualities are not known. The source of the sample is a study of T cell repertoires in cytomegalovirus infection (dated by TCRdb to between 2017 and 2020). Regarding the complete study: Donor HLA type was relevant to the analysis, because carriage of CMV infection together with the matching HLA type was indicated by public TCR beta signatures. Results the study describes overall, beyond this receptor: Carriers of CMV infection plus the relevant HLA type were discriminated by the cumulative frequency of public TCR beta family members in the study cohort and in an independent approximately 350-donor cohort. The ex vivo response was dominated by HLA-C-restricted CMV-specific TCR beta clonotypes, and the single most frequent clonotype in two of eight donors was supplied by these HLA-C-restricted clonotypes.

The instrument given in TCRdb is Illumina HiSeq 1500. TCRdb trimmed the raw reads at Q25, called clones with MiXCR and kept productive beta chains. Rows with one shared CDR3 protein collapse into an entry with the most common genes and DNA. This sample is represented by 65,000 to 95,000 distinct CDR3 sequences; approximately 3.7% of them were singletons. Of the sample, under 5.5% is held by the ten largest clones. The CDR3 has 11 amino acids, counting the end cysteine and phenylalanine. The read is trimmed to its CDR3 DNA, 33 bases read in frame from base 1. V lost 4 bases and J lost 4 bases; the stretch between them is 2 bases long.

The sequence joins TRBV12-3 or TRBV12-4 to TRBJ2-1; no D gene can be assigned with confidence. The sample comprised PBMCs. This clonotype was obtained from a human donor in good health (CMV status not recorded). Some clones in this sample may be carry-over from other donors' samples. The bases are TGTGCCAGCAGTTCGTACAATGAGCAGTTCTTC. Its product reads: CASSSYNEQFF.